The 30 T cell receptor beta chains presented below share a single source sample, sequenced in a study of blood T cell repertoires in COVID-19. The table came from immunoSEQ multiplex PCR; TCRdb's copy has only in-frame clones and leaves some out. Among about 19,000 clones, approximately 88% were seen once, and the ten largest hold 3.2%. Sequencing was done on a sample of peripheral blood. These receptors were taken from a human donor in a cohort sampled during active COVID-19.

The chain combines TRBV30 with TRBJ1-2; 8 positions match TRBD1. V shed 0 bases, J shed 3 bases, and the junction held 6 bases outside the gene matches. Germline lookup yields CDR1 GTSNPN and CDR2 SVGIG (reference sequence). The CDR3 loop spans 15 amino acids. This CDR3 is CAWSVWDRPDYGYTF. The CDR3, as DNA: TGTGCCTGGAGTGTCTGGGACAGGCCTGACTATGGCTACACCTTC.

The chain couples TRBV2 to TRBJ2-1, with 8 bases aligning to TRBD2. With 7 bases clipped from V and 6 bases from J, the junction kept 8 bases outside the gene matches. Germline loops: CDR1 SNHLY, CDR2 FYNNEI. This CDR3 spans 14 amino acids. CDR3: CASNFGRDSNEQFF. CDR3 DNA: TGTGCCAGCAACTTCGGGAGGGATTCCAATGAGCAGTTCTTC.

CDR3 sequence: CASSWRVRDNEQFF. CDR3 nucleotide sequence: TGTGCCAGCAGCTGGAGGGTTCGGGACAATGAGCAGTTCTTC. This chain uses TRBV5-5 with TRBJ2-1; a weak D match, TRBD2 (6 bases). V was clipped by 3 bases and J by 5 bases, with 12 bases between them. The CDR3 totals 14 residues. Germline CDR1 reads SGHKS; CDR2 reads YYEKEE (reference sequence).

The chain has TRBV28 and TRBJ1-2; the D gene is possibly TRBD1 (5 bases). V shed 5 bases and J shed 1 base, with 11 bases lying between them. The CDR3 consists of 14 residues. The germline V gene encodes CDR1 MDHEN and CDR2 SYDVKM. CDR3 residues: CASSIPQGNYGYTF. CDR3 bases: TGTGCCAGCAGTATACCCCAGGGTAACTATGGCTACACCTTC.

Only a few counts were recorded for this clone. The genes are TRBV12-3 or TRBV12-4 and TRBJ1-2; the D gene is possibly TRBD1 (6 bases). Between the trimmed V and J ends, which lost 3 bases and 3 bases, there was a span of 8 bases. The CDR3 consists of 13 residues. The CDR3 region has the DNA TGTGCCAGCAGTTTTCAGGGGTACTATGGCTACACCTTC. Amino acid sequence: CASSFQGYYGYTF.

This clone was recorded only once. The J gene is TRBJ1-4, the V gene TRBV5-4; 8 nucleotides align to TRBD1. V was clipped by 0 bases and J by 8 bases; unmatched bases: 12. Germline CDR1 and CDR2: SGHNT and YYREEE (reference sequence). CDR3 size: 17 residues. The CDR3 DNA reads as TGTGCCAGCAGCTTGGAGGAGGGCAGGGGGCGCGTCGAAAAACTGTTTTTT. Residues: CASSLEEGRGRVEKLFF. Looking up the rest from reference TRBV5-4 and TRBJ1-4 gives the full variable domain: ETGVTQSPTHLIKTRGQQVTLRCSSQSGHNTVSWYQQALGQGPQFIFQYYREEENGRGNFPPRFSGLQFPNYSSELNVNALELDDSALYLCASSLEEGRGRVEKLFFGSGTQLSVL.

The CDR3 coding sequence is TGCGCCAGCATCCGGGGGGCAACAGACAATGAGCAGTTCTTC. Translating gives CASIRGATDNEQFF. The rearrangement links TRBV5-1 to TRBJ2-1; possibly TRBD2 for D (7 bases). V was cut by 6 bases and J by 5 bases, with 15 bases left in between. This CDR3 spans 14 amino acids. In germline, CDR1 is SGHRS, CDR2 YFSETQ. Complete variable domain (other parts from reference TRBV5-1 and TRBJ2-1): KAGVTQTPRYLIKTRGQQVTLSCSPISGHRSVSWYQQTPGQGLQFLFEYFSETQRNKGNFPGRFSGRQFSNSRSEMNVSTLELGDSALYLCASIRGATDNEQFFGPGTRLTVL.

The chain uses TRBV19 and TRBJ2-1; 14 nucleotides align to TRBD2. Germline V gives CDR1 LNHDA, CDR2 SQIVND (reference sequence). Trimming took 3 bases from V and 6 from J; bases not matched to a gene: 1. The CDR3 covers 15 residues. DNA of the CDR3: TGTGCCAGTAGTATGACTAGCGGGAGGGCCAATGAGCAGTTCTTC. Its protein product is CASSMTSGRANEQFF.

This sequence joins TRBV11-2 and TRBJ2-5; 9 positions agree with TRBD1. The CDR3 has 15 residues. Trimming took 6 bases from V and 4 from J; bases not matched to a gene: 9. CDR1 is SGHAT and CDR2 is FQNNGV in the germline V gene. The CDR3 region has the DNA TGTGCCAGCAGGGGCGGACAGGGGATGCGAGAGACCCAGTACTTC. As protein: CASRGGQGMRETQYF.

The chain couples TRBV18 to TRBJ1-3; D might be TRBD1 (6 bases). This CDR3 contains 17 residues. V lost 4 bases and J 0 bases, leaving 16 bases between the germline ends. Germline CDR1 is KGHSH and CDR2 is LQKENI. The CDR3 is CASSRLGHPDSGNTIYF. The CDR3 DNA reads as TGTGCCAGCTCACGATTGGGACATCCAGACTCTGGAAACACCATATATTTT. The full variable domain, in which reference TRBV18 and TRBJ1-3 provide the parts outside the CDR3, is NAGVMQNPRHLVRRRGQEARLRCSPMKGHSHVYWYRQLPEEGLKFMVYLQKENIIDESGMPKERFSAEFPKEGPSILRIQQVVRGDSAAYFCASSRLGHPDSGNTIYFGEGSWLTVV.

As DNA, the CDR3 is TGCAGCGTTTTATCAGTGGGGTTGGAGGGCGCGGGCACTGAAGCTTTCTTT. This translates into CSVLSVGLEGAGTEAFF. The rearrangement joins TRBV29-1 to TRBJ1-1; D unresolved. This CDR3 contains 17 residues. V lost 5 bases and J lost 4, with 26 bases in between. CDR1 SQVTM and CDR2 ANQGSEA come from the germline V gene.

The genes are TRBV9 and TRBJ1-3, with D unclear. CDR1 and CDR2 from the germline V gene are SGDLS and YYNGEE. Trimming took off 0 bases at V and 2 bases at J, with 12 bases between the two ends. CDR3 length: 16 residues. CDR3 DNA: TGTGCCAGCAGCGTAGACGGAGGGCATACTGGAAACACCATATATTTT. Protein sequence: CASSVDGGHTGNTIYF. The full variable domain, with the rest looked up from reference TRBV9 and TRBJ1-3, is DSGVTQTPKHLITATGQRVTLRCSPRSGDLSVYWYQQSLDQGLQFLIQYYNGEERAKGNILERFSAQQFPDLHSELNLSSLELGDSALYFCASSVDGGHTGNTIYFGEGSWLTVV.

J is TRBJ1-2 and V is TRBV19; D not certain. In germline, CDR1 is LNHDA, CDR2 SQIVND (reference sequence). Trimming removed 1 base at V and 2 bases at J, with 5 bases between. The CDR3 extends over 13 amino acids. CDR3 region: CASSIGGNYGYTF. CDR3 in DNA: TGTGCCAGTAGTATAGGAGGGAACTATGGCTACACCTTC.

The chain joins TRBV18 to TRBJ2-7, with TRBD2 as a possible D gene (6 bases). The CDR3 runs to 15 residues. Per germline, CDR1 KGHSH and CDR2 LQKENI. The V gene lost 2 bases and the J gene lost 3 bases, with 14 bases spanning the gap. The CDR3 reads CASSPGAGPGYEQYF. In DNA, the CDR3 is TGTGCCAGCTCACCAGGGGCGGGGCCGGGCTACGAGCAGTACTTC.

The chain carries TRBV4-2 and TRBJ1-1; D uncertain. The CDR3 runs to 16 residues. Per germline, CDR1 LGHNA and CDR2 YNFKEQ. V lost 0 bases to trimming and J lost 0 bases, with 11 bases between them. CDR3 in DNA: TGTGCCAGCAGCCAAGAAGGAGGGAGGGTGAACACTGAAGCTTTCTTT. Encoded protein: CASSQEGGRVNTEAFF.

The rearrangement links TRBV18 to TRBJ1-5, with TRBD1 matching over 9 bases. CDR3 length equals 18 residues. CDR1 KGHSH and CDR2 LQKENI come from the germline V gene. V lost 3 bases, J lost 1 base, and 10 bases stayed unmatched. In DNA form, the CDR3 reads TGTGCCAGCTCACCCGGATCCGGGACAGGGATCAGCAATCAGCCCCAGCATTTT. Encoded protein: CASSPGSGTGISNQPQHF.

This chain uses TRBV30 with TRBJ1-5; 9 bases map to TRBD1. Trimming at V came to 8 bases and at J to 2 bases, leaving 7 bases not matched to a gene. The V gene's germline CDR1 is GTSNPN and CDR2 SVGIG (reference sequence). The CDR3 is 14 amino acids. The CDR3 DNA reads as TGTGCCACCTCAACAGGGGGCCGCAATCAGCCCCAGCATTTT. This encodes CATSTGGRNQPQHF.

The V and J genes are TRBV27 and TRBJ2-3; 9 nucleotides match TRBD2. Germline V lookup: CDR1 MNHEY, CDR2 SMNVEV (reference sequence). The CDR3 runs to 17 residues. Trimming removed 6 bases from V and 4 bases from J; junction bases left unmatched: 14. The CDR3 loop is CASSPTRLAGKADTQYF. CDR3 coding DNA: TGTGCCAGCAGCCCCACGAGGCTAGCGGGAAAGGCAGATACGCAGTATTTT.

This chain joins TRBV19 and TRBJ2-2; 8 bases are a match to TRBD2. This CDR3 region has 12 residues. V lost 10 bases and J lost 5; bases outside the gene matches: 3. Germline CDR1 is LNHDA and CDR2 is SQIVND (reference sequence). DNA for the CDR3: TGTGCCATTAGCGGGACAACCGGGGAGCTGTTTTTT. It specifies CAISGTTGELFF. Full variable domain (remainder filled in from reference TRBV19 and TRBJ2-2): DGGITQSPKYLFRKEGQNVTLSCEQNLNHDAMYWYRQDPGQGLRLIYYSQIVNDFQKGDIAEGYSVSREKKESFPLTVTSAQKNPTAFYLCAISGTTGELFFGEGSRLTVL.

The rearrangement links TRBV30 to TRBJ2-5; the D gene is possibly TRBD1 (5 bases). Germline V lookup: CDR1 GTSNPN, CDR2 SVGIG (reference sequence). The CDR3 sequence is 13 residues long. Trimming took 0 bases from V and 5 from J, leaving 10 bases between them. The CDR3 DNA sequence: TGTGCCTGGAGTGTAGGCAGGGCCGAGACCCAGTACTTC. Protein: CAWSVGRAETQYF.

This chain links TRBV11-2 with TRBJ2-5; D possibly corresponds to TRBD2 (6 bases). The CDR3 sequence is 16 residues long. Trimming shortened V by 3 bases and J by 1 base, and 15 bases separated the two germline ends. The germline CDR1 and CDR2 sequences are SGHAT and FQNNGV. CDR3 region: CASSFELAGSQETQYF. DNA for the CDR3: TGTGCCAGCAGCTTCGAACTAGCAGGAAGCCAAGAGACCCAGTACTTC.

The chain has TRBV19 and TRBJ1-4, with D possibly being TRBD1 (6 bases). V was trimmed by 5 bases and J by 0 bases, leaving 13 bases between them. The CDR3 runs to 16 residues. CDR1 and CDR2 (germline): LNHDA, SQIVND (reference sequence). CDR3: CASSRDRRATNEKLFF. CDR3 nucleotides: TGTGCCAGTAGTCGTGACAGGAGAGCAACTAATGAAAAACTGTTTTTT.

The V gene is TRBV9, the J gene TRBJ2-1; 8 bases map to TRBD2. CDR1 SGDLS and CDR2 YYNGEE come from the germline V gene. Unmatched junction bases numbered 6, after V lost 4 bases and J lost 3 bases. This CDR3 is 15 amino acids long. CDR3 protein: CASSPGGLDYNEQFF. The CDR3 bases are TGTGCCAGCAGCCCTGGGGGACTAGACTACAATGAGCAGTTCTTC.

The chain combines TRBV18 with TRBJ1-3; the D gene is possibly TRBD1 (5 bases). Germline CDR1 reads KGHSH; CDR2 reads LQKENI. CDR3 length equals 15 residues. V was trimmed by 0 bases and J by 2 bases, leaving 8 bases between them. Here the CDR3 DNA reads TGTGCCAGCTCACCACCGGGCAGGGCTGGAAACACCATATATTTT. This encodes CASSPPGRAGNTIYF.

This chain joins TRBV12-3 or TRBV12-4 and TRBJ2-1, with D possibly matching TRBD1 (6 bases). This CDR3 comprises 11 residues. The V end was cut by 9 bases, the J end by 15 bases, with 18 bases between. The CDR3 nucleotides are TGTGCCAGTTCGTCAAGGGGGACGGGGTTCTTC. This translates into CASSSRGTGFF.

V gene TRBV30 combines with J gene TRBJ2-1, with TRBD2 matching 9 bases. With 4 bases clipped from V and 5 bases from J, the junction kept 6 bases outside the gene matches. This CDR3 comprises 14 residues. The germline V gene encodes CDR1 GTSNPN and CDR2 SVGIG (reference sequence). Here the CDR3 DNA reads TGTGCCTGGACCAGCGGGAGGAAGAACAATGAGCAGTTCTTC. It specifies CAWTSGRKNNEQFF. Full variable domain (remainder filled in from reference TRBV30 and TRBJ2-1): SQTIHQWPATLVQPVGSPLSLECTVEGTSNPNLYWYRQAAGRGLQLLFYSVGIGQISSEVPQNLSASRPQDRQFILSSKKLLLSDSGFYLCAWTSGRKNNEQFFGPGTRLTVL.

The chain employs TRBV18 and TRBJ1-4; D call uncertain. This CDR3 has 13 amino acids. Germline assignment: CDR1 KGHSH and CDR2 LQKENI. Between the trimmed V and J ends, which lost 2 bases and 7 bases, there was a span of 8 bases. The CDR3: CASSPGLGEKLFF. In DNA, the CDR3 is TGTGCCAGCTCACCAGGGCTCGGTGAAAAACTGTTTTTT.

CDR3 nucleotides: TGTGCCAGCAGCTCACAGGGGGGCGCCTACGAGCAGTACTTC. This encodes CASSSQGGAYEQYF. The V and J genes are TRBV7-2 and TRBJ2-7; TRBD1 agrees at 8 bases. The CDR3 covers 14 residues. V lost 4 bases to trimming and J lost 2 bases; unmatched junction nucleotides: 4. Germline CDR1 and CDR2: SGHTA and FQGNSA.

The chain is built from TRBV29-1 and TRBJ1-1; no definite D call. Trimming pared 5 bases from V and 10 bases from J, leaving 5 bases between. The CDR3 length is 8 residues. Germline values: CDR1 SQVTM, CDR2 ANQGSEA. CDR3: CSVTGAFF. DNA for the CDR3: TGCAGCGTTACGGGAGCTTTCTTT.

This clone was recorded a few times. Written as DNA, the CDR3 is TGTGCCAGTAGTATTGCCGGCGGGCAGTTCTACGAGCAGTACTTC. It is translated as CASSIAGGQFYEQYF. The chain has TRBV19 and TRBJ2-7, with D maybe TRBD2 (5 bases). This CDR3 spans 15 amino acids. Germline V CDR1 and CDR2: LNHDA, SQIVND (reference sequence). Trimming removed 3 bases at V and 3 bases at J, with 15 bases between.